These 22 T cell receptor beta chains came from one sample sequenced in a study of T-cell memory formation after mild COVID-19. TCRdb analysed the 5' RACE reads with MiXCR anew, one entry per CDR3 protein. The repertoire holds roughly 89,000 distinct CDR3 sequences, about an eighth seen once, with about 27% in the top ten. The specimen was PBMCs or a T cell subset sorted from them (not recorded which). The receptors here all came from an adult woman who had mild COVID-19 (a few samples of this study predate the infection). Cell type and time point are not known.

The table lists this clonotype with a count of one. The V gene is TRBV25-1, the J gene TRBJ2-7; TRBD2 aligns across 14 bases. Germline V gives CDR1 MGHDK, CDR2 SYGVNS. V dropped 4 bases and J dropped 4; count of bases not matched to a gene: 6. The CDR3 contains 16 residues. The CDR3 region is CASSVGTSGSTYEQYF. The CDR3 nucleotides read TGTGCCAGCAGTGTGGGGACTAGCGGGAGTACTTACGAGCAGTACTTC.

V is TRBV20-1 and J is TRBJ1-6; 7 bases fit TRBD1. The V and J ends lost 6 bases and 5 bases, in that order; junction bases with no gene match: 10. CDR1 and CDR2 from the germline V gene are DFQATT and SNEGSKA (reference sequence). The CDR3 length is 15 residues. The CDR3 here is CSAAPRDSNNSPLHF. The CDR3 DNA sequence: TGCAGTGCCGCCCCTCGGGACAGTAATAATTCACCCCTCCACTTT.

The chain recombines TRBV18 with TRBJ1-1; D is uncertain. Germline CDR1 reads KGHSH; CDR2 reads LQKENI. The length of the CDR3 is 16 residues. V was clipped by 2 bases and J by 1 base, with 14 bases between them. CDR3 sequence: CASSPDPPHQNTEAFF. The DNA for the CDR3 is TGTGCCAGCTCACCAGACCCTCCTCACCAGAACACTGAAGCTTTCTTT.

This sequence joins TRBV19 and TRBJ1-1; D gene uncertain. CDR1 and CDR2 (germline): LNHDA, SQIVND (reference sequence). This CDR3 region has 17 residues. Trimming left V 0 bases short and J 2 bases short, with 16 bases between. Here the CDR3 reads CASSIDRLGQANTEAFF. The CDR3 DNA follows: TGTGCCAGTAGTATAGATCGTCTAGGTCAAGCAAACACTGAAGCTTTCTTT.

This clonotype was seen a handful of times. CDR3 in DNA: TGCAGCCTCATAGAAGGCAACACCATATATTTT. It translates to CSLIEGNTIYF. The rearrangement links TRBV29-1 to TRBJ1-3; D is unclear. Trimming left V 8 bases short and J 7 bases short, with 12 bases between. The CDR3 spans 11 residues. Germline CDR1 and CDR2: SQVTM and ANQGSEA.

This clonotype was counted a few times. The chain recombines TRBV3-1 with TRBJ2-7, with unresolved D. The CDR3 has 11 amino acids. Trimming cost V 3 bases and J 2 bases, with 2 bases left between them. Germline values: CDR1 LGHDT, CDR2 YNNKEL (reference sequence). The DNA of the CDR3 is TGTGCCAGCAGCCATGCCTACGAGCAGTACTTC. It encodes CASSHAYEQYF.

This sequence joins TRBV4-1 and TRBJ2-1; 10 bases align to TRBD1. This CDR3 is 17 amino acids long. CDR1 and CDR2 (germline): MGHRA, YSYEKL. V was pared by 0 bases and J by 8 bases, with 10 bases of the junction left unmatched. The chain's CDR3 is CASSQDRADRGFYEQFF. The CDR3 DNA reads as TGCGCCAGCAGCCAAGATAGGGCGGACAGGGGGTTCTATGAGCAGTTCTTC.

The chain joins TRBV23-1 to TRBJ1-5; 8 bases agree with TRBD1. TRBV23-1 is an open reading frame whose function is uncertain. The length of the CDR3 is 15 residues. V shed 7 bases, J shed 2 bases, and the junction held 7 bases outside the gene matches. The CDR3 DNA reads as TGCGCCAGCACCTTACAGGGGGACGGCAATCAGCCCCAGCATTTT. It is translated as CASTLQGDGNQPQHF.

J is TRBJ2-7 and V is TRBV4-1; D might be TRBD2 (5 bases). Trimming stripped 4 bases from V and 3 bases from J, with 16 bases between. CDR3 length equals 15 residues. Germline CDR1 is MGHRA and CDR2 is YSYEKL. The CDR3 loop reads CASSPGSTGYYEQYF. CDR3 coding DNA: TGCGCCAGCAGCCCGGGGTCGACTGGCTACTACGAGCAGTACTTC.

There are a few counts of this clonotype. The J gene is TRBJ2-7, the V gene TRBV27, with D uncertain. Germline V CDR1 and CDR2: MNHEY, SMNVEV (reference sequence). The CDR3 contains 13 residues. V was pared by 0 bases and J by 2 bases, with 5 bases between. In DNA form, the CDR3 reads TGTGCCAGCAGTTTATCCCCAACCTACGAGCAGTACTTC. This translates into CASSLSPTYEQYF.

Ten or more counts support this clonotype. V and J are TRBV29-1 and TRBJ2-4; D might be TRBD1 (5 bases). Trimming left V 1 base short and J 5 bases short, with 12 bases between. The CDR3 is made up of 14 amino acids. The germline gives CDR1 SQVTM, CDR2 ANQGSEA. CDR3 nucleotide sequence: TGCAGCGTTGAAGGACAGCCTCGGGAAAACATTCAGTACTTC. Protein: CSVEGQPRENIQYF.

The V call is TRBV7-9, the J call TRBJ1-2, with D unclear. Trimming took 5 bases from V and 0 from J, leaving 10 bases between them. In germline, CDR1 is SEHNR, CDR2 FQNEAQ (reference sequence). The CDR3 runs to 14 residues. The CDR3 sequence is CASSPLLANYGYTF. CDR3 nucleotides: TGTGCCAGCAGCCCGTTGTTAGCTAACTATGGCTACACCTTC.

This clonotype was seen repeatedly, ten times or more. The chain carries TRBV27 and TRBJ2-3; TRBD2 agrees at 13 bases. The CDR3 totals 14 residues. V lost 5 bases, J lost 13 bases, and 9 bases stayed unmatched. Germline CDR1 reads MNHEY; CDR2 reads SMNVEV (reference sequence). CDR3 region: CASSQLAGGRAEYF. The DNA of the CDR3 is TGTGCCAGCAGTCAACTAGCGGGGGGGCGGGCGGAGTATTTT.

CDR3 sequence: CASSLRLADTGELFF. The CDR3 DNA is TGTGCCAGCAGTTTACGACTAGCAGACACCGGGGAGCTGTTTTTT. This chain connects TRBV12-3 or TRBV12-4 to TRBJ2-2; 7 nucleotides line up with TRBD2. The CDR3 is 15 amino acids. Trimming cost V 2 bases and J 3 bases; bases outside gene matches: 3.

This chain joins TRBV7-9 and TRBJ2-3, with TRBD1 matching over 12 bases. V lost 2 bases and J lost 8; bases outside the gene matches: 11. The germline gives CDR1 SEHNR, CDR2 FQNEAQ (reference sequence). This CDR3 contains 17 residues. CDR3 DNA: TGTGCCAGCAGCTTACAACCGGGACAGGGGGCTCTCACTACGCAGTATTTT. Encoded protein: CASSLQPGQGALTTQYF.

V usage is TRBV20-1 and J usage is TRBJ1-2, with 8 positions matching TRBD1. The V and J ends lost 6 bases and 3 bases, in that order; junction bases with no gene match: 9. CDR1 DFQATT and CDR2 SNEGSKA come from the germline V gene (reference sequence). The CDR3 is 14 amino acids. CDR3 protein: CSARPTGADYGYTF. CDR3 bases: TGCAGTGCCCGACCGACAGGGGCCGACTATGGCTACACCTTC.

This clonotype was seen a few times. The chain joins TRBV7-6 to TRBJ2-1, with D unclear. The V end was cut by 1 base, the J end by 8 bases, with 6 bases between. The V gene's germline CDR1 is SGHVS and CDR2 FNYEAQ. The CDR3 is 12 amino acids. CDR3 protein: CASSLDLHEQFF. Here the CDR3 DNA reads TGTGCCAGCAGCTTAGACCTTCATGAGCAGTTCTTC.

This clonotype was observed many times. The chain couples TRBV5-1 to TRBJ2-1, with D possibly being TRBD1 (6 bases). Trimming cost V 0 bases and J 3 bases, with 13 bases left between them. This CDR3 spans 16 amino acids. Germline V gene data show CDR1 as SGHRS and CDR2 as YFSETQ. The CDR3 reads CASSLEGESLYNEQFF. Here the CDR3 DNA reads TGCGCCAGCAGCTTGGAGGGGGAATCCCTCTACAATGAGCAGTTCTTC.

The chain links TRBV15 to TRBJ2-5; TRBD2 agrees at 10 bases. This CDR3 contains 14 residues. The ends lost 3 bases at V and 3 bases at J; junction bases unmatched: 1. Germline assignment: CDR1 LNHNV and CDR2 YYDKDF (reference sequence). The CDR3 bases are TGTGCCACCAGCAGCACTAGCGGGGAAGAGACCCAGTACTTC. Its protein product is CATSSTSGEETQYF.

This clonotype came up a few times. The J gene is TRBJ2-1, the V gene TRBV28; no definite D call. This CDR3 spans 13 amino acids. Germline V gives CDR1 MDHEN, CDR2 SYDVKM. V was pared by 1 base and J by 2 bases, with 3 bases between. The CDR3 loop is CASSLSAYNEQFF. The CDR3 coding sequence is TGTGCCAGCAGTTTATCGGCCTACAATGAGCAGTTCTTC.

The V call is TRBV12-3 or TRBV12-4, the J call TRBJ2-1; 10 nucleotides agree with TRBD2. CDR3 size: 16 residues. Trimming removed 2 bases from V and 4 bases from J; junction bases left unmatched: 5. CDR3 protein: CASSLISSGRYNEQFF. CDR3 bases: TGTGCCAGCAGTTTAATTTCTAGCGGGAGATACAATGAGCAGTTCTTC.

The J gene is TRBJ2-5, the V gene TRBV27; 10 positions agree with TRBD2. The CDR3 is made up of 16 amino acids. Germline V gene data show CDR1 as MNHEY and CDR2 as SMNVEV (reference sequence). Trimming cost V 3 bases and J 5 bases; bases outside gene matches: 9. The CDR3 DNA follows: TGTGCCAGCAGTTTCGGTCTAGCGGGAGTTCGGGAGACCCAGTACTTC. Translating it yields CASSFGLAGVRETQYF.